The rows below give T cell receptor beta chains drawn from one sample of a study of blood T cell repertoires in COVID-19. Only in-frame clones appear in the TCRdb table, and some are missing; sequencing was by immunoSEQ multiplex PCR. The sample records more than 200,000 clones, 84% being singletons. Sequences were obtained from peripheral blood. These TCRs come from a woman older than 75 with COVID-19, enrolled during active disease. Both conserved end residues are trimmed from each CDR3. A D gene is named only where the DNA matches it firmly.

>TRBD2|TRBJ2-1|TRBV5-5
ASSLSGGPYNEQF
>-|TRBJ1-5|TRBV7-2
ASSRVGNQPQH
>-|TRBJ1-6|TRBV4-1
ASSPYRENSPLH
>TRBD2|TRBJ2-2|TRBV4-1
ASSQGTSGALNTGELF
>TRBD1|TRBJ2-3|TRBV5-1
ASSVVGTGLTQY
>-|TRBJ1-5|TRBV18
ASSPTDYSNQPQH
>-|TRBJ2-3|TRBV24-1
ATSDRHTSSTDTQY
>-|TRBJ1-5|TRBV30
AWSVQGRGSNQPQH
>-|TRBJ1-2|TRBV11-1
ASSRTDVYGYT
>TRBD2|TRBJ2-2|TRBV5-4
ASSTSGAPNTGELF
>-|TRBJ1-5|TRBV19
ASSARQTQPQH
>-|TRBJ1-2|TRBV7-2
ASSLGSGVGGYT
>-|TRBJ2-2|TRBV5-4
ASSLGGLRGRRTGELF
>-|TRBJ1-4|TRBV27
ASSSGTRVEKLF
>-|TRBJ1-1|TRBV19
ASTNGQLRNTEAF
>-|TRBJ1-2|TRBV5-1
ASSPDMNYGYT
>TRBD1|TRBJ1-2|TRBV24-1
ATSDSARGRFGETYGYT
>-|TRBJ1-6|TRBV7-9
ASTGRAWGALH
>TRBD1|TRBJ1-3|TRBV7-9
ASSWTGGSGNTIY
>TRBD1|TRBJ1-1|TRBV11-2
ASSSGTGTGRAF
>-|TRBJ1-4|TRBV3-1/TRBV3-2
ASSQGAREKLF
>TRBD2|TRBJ2-1|TRBV3-1/TRBV3-2
ASSQAGGSYNEQF
>TRBD1|TRBJ2-2|TRBV9
ATGQGAIAGTGELF